One sample yielded the 28 T cell receptor beta chains listed below, sequenced in a study of synovial regulatory T cells in juvenile arthritis. Study observations and caveats: Inflammation-associated Treg cells in blood had less TCR diversity than the remaining blood Treg cells.

TCRdb's table, derived via immunoSEQ multiplex PCR, lists solely in-frame clones and lacks some. The listing records roughly 9,600 clones. Their antigens remain unidentified. The source material was Treg cells from blood. The subset here: HLA-DR+ inflammation-associated blood Treg cells. The receptors stem from a donor aged 2-30 years with juvenile idiopathic arthritis.

This clone counts as large by frequency. V and J are TRBV30 and TRBJ1-1; the D call from TCRdb, TRBD1, cannot be confirmed without DNA. This CDR3 has 14 residues. No DNA sequence is on record. Looked up from germline, CDR1 is GTSNPN and CDR2 is SVGIG (reference sequence). CDR3 protein: CAWSVGQGSTEAFF. The full variable domain, completed using reference TRBV30 and TRBJ1-1, is SQTIHQWPATLVQPVGSPLSLECTVEGTSNPNLYWYRQAAGRGLQLLFYSVGIGQISSEVPQNLSASRPQDRQFILSSKKLLLSDSGFYLCAWSVGQGSTEAFFGQGTRLTVV.

The V and J genes are TRBV28 and TRBJ2-7. CDR3 length: 11 amino acids. The entry carries no DNA sequence. Germline assignment: CDR1 MDHEN and CDR2 SYDVKM. CDR3: CASSFQNEQYV.

The chain links TRBV9 to TRBJ1-1; lacking DNA, the TRBD1 call made by TCRdb goes unchecked. This CDR3 has 16 amino acids. No DNA has been recorded. Germline V CDR1 and CDR2: SGDLS, YYNGEE. This CDR3 reads CASSGIMGQGAAEAFF.

The genes are TRBV7-2 and TRBJ1-5; TCRdb designates TRBD1, a call that cannot be tested without DNA. Per germline, CDR1 SGHTA and CDR2 FQGNSA. This CDR3 has 15 residues. No DNA appears here. The CDR3 loop reads CASSFRTGRDQPQHF.

V gene TRBV18 combines with J gene TRBJ2-7. This CDR3 contains 13 residues. The entry carries no DNA sequence. Germline CDR1 and CDR2: KGHSH and LQKENI. The CDR3 reads CASSSPDVYEQYF.

V is TRBV29-1 and J is TRBJ1-1; the TRBD1 assignment by TCRdb is unverifiable without DNA. This CDR3 comprises 14 residues. A DNA sequence was not provided. CDR1 is SQVTM and CDR2 is ANQGSEA in the germline V gene. The CDR3 is CSVEPGQGATEAFF. The full variable domain, rest sourced from reference TRBV29-1 and TRBJ1-1, is SAVISQKPSRDICQRGTSLTIQCQVDSQVTMMFWYRQQPGQSLTLIATANQGSEATYESGFVIDKFPISRPNLTFSTLTVSNMSPEDSSIYLCSVEPGQGATEAFFGQGTRLTVV.

This chain's CDR3 is CASTSSPGAGSYSNQPQHF. The chain combines TRBV19 with TRBJ1-5. In germline, CDR1 is LNHDA, CDR2 SQIVND (reference sequence). The CDR3 covers 19 residues. No DNA accompanies this entry.

The CDR3 loop is CASGPWTGVGGYTF. The chain couples TRBV6-5 to TRBJ1-2; TCRdb's assignment of TRBD1 cannot be checked, as there is no DNA. The CDR3 has 14 residues. DNA for this receptor is not on file. Germline V lookup: CDR1 MNHEY, CDR2 SVGAGI.

V gene TRBV7-9 combines with J gene TRBJ1-6; there is no DNA to check the TCRdb D call of TRBD1. The length of the CDR3 is 16 residues. DNA for this receptor is not on file. Germline values: CDR1 SEHNR, CDR2 FQNEAQ (reference sequence). The CDR3 here is CASSTRRDRGQSPLHF.

The chain uses TRBV27 and TRBJ2-5; TCRdb's D call of TRBD2 is untestable without DNA. The germline V gene has CDR1 MNHEY and CDR2 SMNVEV (reference sequence). CDR3 size: 15 residues. The nucleotide record is missing. The CDR3 sequence: CASSRGLEAKETQYF.

This clone is called medium-sized (0.01 to 0.1%) based on its frequency. The gene calls are TRBV6-6 and TRBJ1-1; the TCRdb call, TRBD1, lacks DNA for checking. Germline CDR1 and CDR2: MNHNY and SVGAGI (reference sequence). This CDR3 contains 13 residues. A DNA sequence was not provided. The CDR3 sequence: CASSYGQNTEAFF.

The chain has TRBV6-1 and TRBJ1-4; without DNA, the TCRdb call of TRBD1 cannot be checked. The CDR3 has 14 residues. DNA is not recorded here. The germline CDR1 and CDR2 sequences are MNHNS and SASEGT. The CDR3: CASSSQGTNEKLFF.

This rearrangement joins TRBV7-2 to TRBJ2-5; TCRdb's D gene call, TRBD1, goes unchecked for lack of DNA. The CDR3 contains 15 residues. The record lacks a DNA sequence. Germline lookup yields CDR1 SGHTA and CDR2 FQGNSA. CDR3 residues: CASSRTGGLQETQYF.

The rearrangement joins TRBV27 to TRBJ2-2; TCRdb's assignment of TRBD2 cannot be checked, as there is no DNA. Germline V gene sequence: CDR1 MNHEY, CDR2 SMNVEV (reference sequence). The CDR3 length is 13 residues. DNA is not on record. CDR3 region: CASSYGVPGELFF.

This clone is deemed medium-sized by its frequency. The V and J genes are TRBV5-6 and TRBJ1-3. The V gene's germline CDR1 is SGHDT and CDR2 YYEEEE. The CDR3 runs 13 residues. The entry carries no DNA sequence. CDR3 amino acids: CASSPPKGNTIYF.

V gene TRBV7-6 combines with J gene TRBJ1-3. The CDR3 is 13 residues long. Only the protein is available. The germline CDR1 and CDR2 sequences are SGHVS and FNYEAQ. CDR3 protein: CASSLGQRNTIYF.

The chain combines TRBV7-3 with TRBJ2-1; there is no DNA to check the TCRdb D call of TRBD2. The CDR3 consists of 15 residues. Only the protein is available. Germline lookup yields CDR1 SGHTA and CDR2 FQGTGA. The CDR3 protein is CASSLTSGGVNEQFF.

V is TRBV5-1 and J is TRBJ1-2; TCRdb returns TRBD1, unconfirmable since there is no DNA. The CDR3 covers 11 residues. No DNA sequence is on record. Germline loops: CDR1 SGHRS, CDR2 YFSETQ. CDR3 protein: CASSTGYGYTF.

J is TRBJ2-4 and V is TRBV5-6; TCRdb's assignment of TRBD2 cannot be checked, as there is no DNA. The CDR3 spans 13 residues. DNA is not on record. Germline lookup yields CDR1 SGHDT and CDR2 YYEEEE. CDR3 in amino acids: CASSLTGKNIQYF.

V usage is TRBV6-1 and J usage is TRBJ1-6; TCRdb's D call of TRBD1 is untestable without DNA. CDR1 and CDR2 (germline): MNHNS, SASEGT. The CDR3 runs 15 residues. No DNA is given. The CDR3 is CASSENGPGHSPLHF.

The genes are TRBV6-5 and TRBJ2-5; TCRdb selects TRBD2, and the lack of DNA leaves this call unchecked. Germline values: CDR1 MNHEY, CDR2 SVGAGI. This CDR3 is built from 15 residues. DNA for this receptor is not on file. The CDR3 is CASSWVAGVTETQYF.

V gene TRBV11-2 combines with J gene TRBJ2-5. This CDR3 is 15 amino acids long. The DNA sequence is not available. Germline CDR1 is SGHAT and CDR2 is FQNNGV. CDR3 loop: CASSLGPGRQETQYF.

This chain uses TRBV6-5 with TRBJ2-5; TCRdb names TRBD1, which stays unverified in the absence of DNA. The CDR3 is made up of 15 amino acids. No DNA appears here. From germline, CDR1 is MNHEY and CDR2 SVGAGI. The chain's CDR3 is CASSYSRRLTYEQYF.

The chain is built from TRBV7-6 and TRBJ2-1. The CDR3 consists of 13 residues. The DNA sequence is not available. Germline CDR1 SGHVS, CDR2 FNYEAQ. Here the CDR3 reads CASSLVTDNEQFF.

The chain carries TRBV15 and TRBJ2-2; TCRdb designates TRBD1, a call that cannot be tested without DNA. Germline assignment: CDR1 LNHNV and CDR2 YYDKDF (reference sequence). The CDR3 runs 16 residues. No DNA sequence was recorded. CDR3: CATRKGQGAETGELFF.

The CDR3 sequence: CASSLDRTGAFF. The gene calls are TRBV5-1 and TRBJ1-1; with no DNA, the TCRdb D assignment of TRBD1 cannot be verified. The germline CDR1 and CDR2 sequences are SGHRS and YFSETQ. This CDR3 has 12 residues. This entry has no DNA. The variable domain in full, with the rest retrieved from reference TRBV5-1 and TRBJ1-1, is KAGVTQTPRYLIKTRGQQVTLSCSPISGHRSVSWYQQTPGQGLQFLFEYFSETQRNKGNFPGRFSGRQFSNSRSEMNVSTLELGDSALYLCASSLDRTGAFFGQGTRLTVV.

This chain uses TRBV5-1 with TRBJ1-1. The V gene's germline CDR1 is SGHRS and CDR2 YFSETQ. CDR3 size: 16 residues. DNA is not recorded here. CDR3 sequence reads: CASSLGEGQPGTEAFF. The whole variable domain, remainder taken from reference TRBV5-1 and TRBJ1-1, is KAGVTQTPRYLIKTRGQQVTLSCSPISGHRSVSWYQQTPGQGLQFLFEYFSETQRNKGNFPGRFSGRQFSNSRSEMNVSTLELGDSALYLCASSLGEGQPGTEAFFGQGTRLTVV.

The gene calls are TRBV5-1 and TRBJ2-2; the TCRdb D gene call, TRBD1, has no DNA to confirm it. CDR3 length: 14 residues. This entry has no DNA. CDR1 and CDR2 from the germline V gene are SGHRS and YFSETQ. The CDR3 sequence: CASSLGQGAGELFF. Full variable domain (outside the CDR3, taken from reference TRBV5-1 and TRBJ2-2): KAGVTQTPRYLIKTRGQQVTLSCSPISGHRSVSWYQQTPGQGLQFLFEYFSETQRNKGNFPGRFSGRQFSNSRSEMNVSTLELGDSALYLCASSLGQGAGELFFGEGSRLTVL.